The entry that follows covers one TCR beta chain sequence. There is no known antigen for this receptor. The input lacks base qualities; no much larger clone sits a single base away. These data are taken from a study of control samples from healthy donors and cancer patients (TCRdb year 2020). After removal of 5 bases from V and 0 bases from J, the junction retains 14 bases not matched to a gene. The CDR3 measures 17 amino acids from cysteine to phenylalanine. Only the CDR3 region is kept as DNA, spanning 51 bases read in frame from base 1. The germline V gene (reference sequence) yields DFQATT for CDR1 and SNEGSKA for CDR2. The library was built by means of the immunoSEQ multiplex PCR assay. TCRdb holds this immuneACCESS table with in-frame rearrangements only. Some clones are missing; in checked studies, unresolved V genes explain under half, and the rest has no known cause. Within this sample are about 100,000 clones, with about 90% of them counted one time only. 2% to 3% of the sample goes to the ten largest clones.

The TCR sequence derives from a woman younger than 30 in good health. The chain links TRBV20-1 with TRBJ2-7, and 9 bases in between align with TRBD1. Sequencing input: blood. CDR3 protein: CSAGDRDREASSYEQYF. The bases are TGCAGTGCTGGTGACCGGGACAGGGAGGCGAGCTCCTACGAGCAGTACTTC.